This is a list of T cell receptor beta chains from one sample in a study of blood T cell repertoires in COVID-19. Clones were read by immunoSEQ multiplex PCR, and TCRdb kept only the in-frame ones, dropping some. The sample records about 42,000 clones, 70% to 90% being singletons. The sample comprised peripheral blood. These receptors came from a human donor in a cohort sampled during active COVID-19. CDR3s include the opening cysteine and the closing phenylalanine or tryptophan. Fields, in order: clone size, J gene, V gene, D gene, CDR3 length, CDR3 DNA, CDR3 protein. The D gene is left open where the match is weak. Where a row states a size, it is once, few, many or the class of an expanded clone; other rows omit it.

.	TRBJ1-2	TRBV3-1/TRBV3-2	.	15	TGTGCCAGCAGCCACCGTACCCGAGGGCGCGGTGGCTACACCTTC	CASSHRTRGRGGYTF
once	TRBJ2-2	TRBV2	.	15	TGTGCCAGCAGTAGATTGAGGGGGAGGGCCGGGGAGCTGTTTTTT	CASSRLRGRAGELFF
.	TRBJ1-3	TRBV6-6	TRBD1	14	TGTGCCAGCAGGATCCGGGACAGAGGGAACACCATATATTTT	CASRIRDRGNTIYF
.	TRBJ2-3	TRBV30	.	13	TGTGCCTGGAGTGTACTAGATGGAGATACGCAGTATTTT	CAWSVLDGDTQYF
.	TRBJ2-5	TRBV7-9	.	14	TGTGCCAGCAGCCATTCAAGCAGGGGCGAGACCCAGTACTTC	CASSHSSRGETQYF
.	TRBJ1-2	TRBV6-5	TRBD1	14	TGTGCCAGCAGTAGCCCTAGACAGGGGAATGGCTACACCTTC	CASSSPRQGNGYTF
.	TRBJ1-2	TRBV7-6	TRBD1	13	TGTGCCAGCAGCCCAGGGGGTGTCTATGGCTACACCTTC	CASSPGGVYGYTF
.	TRBJ1-1	TRBV5-4	.	15	TGTGCCAGCAGCACCTACAGGGCGGCAAACTATGAAGCTTTCTTT	CASSTYRAANYEAFF
.	TRBJ1-6	TRBV5-1	TRBD1	16	TGCGCCAGCAGCTTGGGGCCACAGGGGGATAATTCACCCCTCCACTTT	CASSLGPQGDNSPLHF
once	TRBJ1-1	TRBV10-3	TRBD1	16	TGTGCCATCACTCCGGAAGTGTACAGGGGGAGTACTGAAGCTTTCTTT	CAITPEVYRGSTEAFF
few	TRBJ1-2	TRBV7-9	.	15	TGTGCCAGCAGCTTAGGGCGGCGGGATAACTATGGCTACACCTTC	CASSLGRRDNYGYTF
once	TRBJ1-3	TRBV10-3	.	14	TGTGCCGCCCGGGGGGACAACTCTGGAAACACCATATATTTT	CAARGDNSGNTIYF
.	TRBJ1-1	TRBV4-1	TRBD1	16	TGCGCCAGCAGCCAAGATCCGGGACAGGGTTACACTGAAGCTTTCTTT	CASSQDPGQGYTEAFF
.	TRBJ2-1	TRBV6-6	TRBD1	17	TGTGCCAGCAGCCGAAATTCCCCGGGACAGTTTTACAATGAGCAGTTCTTC	CASSRNSPGQFYNEQFF
.	TRBJ1-2	TRBV4-1	.	15	TGCGCCAGCAGCCAAGATAGGAGGGAGGAGAATATCTATACCTTC	CASSQDRREENIYTF
.	TRBJ1-1	TRBV7-6	.	13	TGTGCCAGCAGCCCTAGGGCGGGGACTGAAGCTTTCTTT	CASSPRAGTEAFF
.	TRBJ2-3	TRBV6-5	.	15	TGTGCCAGCAGTTACTACGGACTACGGTTAGATACGCAGTATTTT	CASSYYGLRLDTQYF
once	TRBJ2-1	TRBV5-1	TRBD2	16	TGCGCCAGCAGCTTGCCGACTAGCGGGGGGTACAATGAGCAGTTCTTC	CASSLPTSGGYNEQFF
.	TRBJ2-1	TRBV2	TRBD2	16	TGTGCCAGCAGCGCCCCGCGTAGCGGGGGATCGAACGAGCAGTTCTTC	CASSAPRSGGSNEQFF
.	TRBJ1-1	TRBV7-9	.	14	TGTGCCAGCAGCTCCATGGGGGGGCTCACTGAAGCTTTCTTT	CASSSMGGLTEAFF
.	TRBJ1-4	TRBV5-4	TRBD1	15	TGTGCCAGCAGCTTAGGGACAGGGGCAGCTGAAAAACTGTTTTTT	CASSLGTGAAEKLFF
.	TRBJ2-5	TRBV19	.	15	TGTGCCAGTAGCAAGCAGGGATTCCAAAAAGAGACCCAGTACTTC	CASSKQGFQKETQYF
.	TRBJ1-3	TRBV7-9	.	13	TGTGCCAGCAGCTTAGTCCTCGGAAACACCATATATTTT	CASSLVLGNTIYF
.	TRBJ2-3	TRBV6-5	TRBD2	12	TGTGCCAGCAGGACTAGCGCAGATACGCAGTATTTT	CASRTSADTQYF
few	TRBJ2-5	TRBV6-5	TRBD2	13	TGTGCCGCCGCCCCGGGGGGGGTGGAGACCCAGTACTTC	CAAAPGGVETQYF
.	TRBJ2-2	TRBV15	.	14	TGTGCCACCAGCAGAGATAGCGGCACCGGGGAGCTGTTTTTT	CATSRDSGTGELFF
.	TRBJ1-5	TRBV6-5	TRBD1	14	TGTGCCAGTGTTACAGGGGTTGGGAATCAGCCCCAGCATTTT	CASVTGVGNQPQHF
.	TRBJ2-1	TRBV30	.	14	TGTGCCTGGAATTGGCAGGGCGGGGATGTACCGCAGTTCTTC	CAWNWQGGDVPQFF
.	TRBJ2-3	TRBV6-4	.	15	TGTGCCAGCAGTGTTGACAGGGAGGCCACAGATACGCAGTATTTT	CASSVDREATDTQYF
.	TRBJ1-2	TRBV18	TRBD1	14	TGTGCCAGCTCATCCGGACAGGGCGGGATAGGCTACACCTTC	CASSSGQGGIGYTF
once	TRBJ2-1	TRBV7-8	.	18	TGTGCCAGCAGCCCACTTAGTCTGGGGGGGGGCGCCTACAATGAGCAGTTCTTC	CASSPLSLGGGAYNEQFF
once	TRBJ1-2	TRBV6-5	.	16	TGTGCCAGCAGTTACTCGGATTCGGGGCCGCGGGGGGGCTACACCTTC	CASSYSDSGPRGGYTF
once	TRBJ1-2	TRBV6-6	.	9	TGTGCCACCGGGGTAGGCTACACCTTC	CATGVGYTF
.	TRBJ1-1	TRBV5-1	TRBD1	14	TGCGCCAGCAGCGGACAGGGTGTAGGGACTGAAGCTTTCTTT	CASSGQGVGTEAFF
medium-sized	TRBJ1-4	TRBV5-5	TRBD1	18	TGTGCCAGCAGCTTGGGACAGGGCTCCCAACCAACTAATGAAAAACTGTTTTTT	CASSLGQGSQPTNEKLFF
.	TRBJ2-3	TRBV19	.	14	TGTGCCAGTAGCTCAGGGACTAGCACAGATACGCAGTATTTT	CASSSGTSTDTQYF
.	TRBJ1-5	TRBV6-5	.	13	TGTGCCAGCAGTTTGGGGGGGGGACAGCCCCAGCATTTT	CASSLGGGQPQHF
.	TRBJ1-3	TRBV10-2	TRBD1	16	TGCGCCAGCGGGCCGGGACAGGTGTCCTCTGGAAACACCATATATTTT	CASGPGQVSSGNTIYF
.	TRBJ2-4	TRBV12-5	TRBD1	16	TGTGCTAGTGGTTTGGGGAGTGAGGGGGCAGCGCACATTCAGTACTTC	CASGLGSEGAAHIQYF
.	TRBJ1-6	TRBV11-3	.	14	TGTGCCAGCAGCTTAAACAGCCTTAATTCACCCCTCCACTTT	CASSLNSLNSPLHF